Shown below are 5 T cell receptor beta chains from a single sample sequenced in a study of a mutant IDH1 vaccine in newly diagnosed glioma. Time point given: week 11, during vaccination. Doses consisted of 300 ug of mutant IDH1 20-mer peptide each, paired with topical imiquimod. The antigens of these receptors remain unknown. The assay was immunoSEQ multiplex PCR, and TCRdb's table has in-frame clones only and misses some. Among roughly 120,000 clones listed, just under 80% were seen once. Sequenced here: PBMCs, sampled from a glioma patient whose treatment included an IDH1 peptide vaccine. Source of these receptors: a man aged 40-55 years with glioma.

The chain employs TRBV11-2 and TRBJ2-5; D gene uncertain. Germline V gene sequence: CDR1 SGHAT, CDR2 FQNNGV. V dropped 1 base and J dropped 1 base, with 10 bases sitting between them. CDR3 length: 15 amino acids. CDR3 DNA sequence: TGTGCCAGCAGCTTAGGTGCCGGGTCCCAAGAGACCCAGTACTTC. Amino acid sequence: CASSLGAGSQETQYF.

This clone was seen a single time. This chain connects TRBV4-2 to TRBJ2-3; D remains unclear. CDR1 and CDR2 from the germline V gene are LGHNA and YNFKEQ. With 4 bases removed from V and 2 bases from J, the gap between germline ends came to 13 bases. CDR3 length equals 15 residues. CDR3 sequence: CASSPGWAFTDTQYF. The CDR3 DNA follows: TGTGCCAGCAGCCCGGGTTGGGCCTTCACAGATACGCAGTATTTT.

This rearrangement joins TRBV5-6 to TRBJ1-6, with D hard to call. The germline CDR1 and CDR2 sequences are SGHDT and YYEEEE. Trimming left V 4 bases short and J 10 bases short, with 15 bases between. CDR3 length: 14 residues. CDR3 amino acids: CASSERTLGSPLHF. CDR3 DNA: TGTGCCAGCAGCGAACGGACGTTGGGATCACCCCTCCACTTT.

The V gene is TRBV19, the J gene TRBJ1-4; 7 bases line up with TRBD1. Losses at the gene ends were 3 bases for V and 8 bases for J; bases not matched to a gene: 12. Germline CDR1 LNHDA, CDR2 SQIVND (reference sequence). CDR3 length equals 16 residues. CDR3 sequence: CASSILDRARREKLFF. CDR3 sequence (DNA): TGTGCCAGTAGTATTTTAGACAGGGCTCGCCGAGAAAAACTGTTTTTT.

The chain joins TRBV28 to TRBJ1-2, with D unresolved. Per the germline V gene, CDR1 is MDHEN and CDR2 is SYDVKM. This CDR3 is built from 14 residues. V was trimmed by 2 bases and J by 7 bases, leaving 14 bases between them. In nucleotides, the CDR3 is TGTGCCAGCAGTTTAAATGAGGGTAATGGTGGCTACACCTTC. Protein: CASSLNEGNGGYTF.